This T cell receptor (beta chain) is drawn from a study of cytomegalovirus exposure and HLA in healthy donors. This CDR3 contains 14 residues. Per germline, CDR1 MNHEY and CDR2 SVGAGI. 13 Jbeta primers and 60 Vbeta primers were used for the PCR. Here immunoSEQ multiplex PCR was the method, and the copy in TCRdb shows in-frame clones only, minus some. The sample lists 100,000 to 150,000 clones; roughly 80% were seen once. Comment on this clone: Its antigen is still unknown.

Regarding the study as a whole: Differences between HLA loci emerged in a later analysis of TCR association rates, with DRB1 most and HLA-C fewest.

The chain combines TRBV6-5 with TRBJ2-5; TRBD2 matches 11 bases. The last part of the DNA fits TRBJ2-7 better; the J call may be wrong. This receptor was identified in a woman in her 40s in good health and CMV-seropositive. The source material was PBMCs. For the CDR3, the DNA is TGTGCCAGCAGGCCGACTAGCGGGAAGGGCGAGCAGTACTTC. This encodes CASRPTSGKGEQYF.